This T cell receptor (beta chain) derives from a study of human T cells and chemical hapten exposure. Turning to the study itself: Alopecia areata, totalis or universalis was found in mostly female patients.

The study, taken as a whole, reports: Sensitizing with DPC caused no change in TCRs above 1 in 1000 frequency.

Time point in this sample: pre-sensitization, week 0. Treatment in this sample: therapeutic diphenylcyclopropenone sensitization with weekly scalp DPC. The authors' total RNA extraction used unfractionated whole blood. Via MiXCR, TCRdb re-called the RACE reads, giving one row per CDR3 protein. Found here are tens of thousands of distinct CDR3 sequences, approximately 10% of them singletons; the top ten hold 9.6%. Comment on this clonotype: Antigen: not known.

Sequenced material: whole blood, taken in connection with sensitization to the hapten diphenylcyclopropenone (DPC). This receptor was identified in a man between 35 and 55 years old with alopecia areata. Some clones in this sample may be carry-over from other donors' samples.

CDR3 protein: CSAQKDRGHQPQHF. The CDR3 DNA reads TGCAGTGCTCAAAAGGACAGGGGGCATCAGCCCCAGCATTTT. The chain carries TRBV20-1 and TRBJ1-5; 11 bases line up with TRBD1. Trimming took 5 bases from V and 5 from J; bases not matched to a gene: 5. The CDR3 is 14 amino acids. Germline V gene sequence: CDR1 DFQATT, CDR2 SNEGSKA (reference sequence).